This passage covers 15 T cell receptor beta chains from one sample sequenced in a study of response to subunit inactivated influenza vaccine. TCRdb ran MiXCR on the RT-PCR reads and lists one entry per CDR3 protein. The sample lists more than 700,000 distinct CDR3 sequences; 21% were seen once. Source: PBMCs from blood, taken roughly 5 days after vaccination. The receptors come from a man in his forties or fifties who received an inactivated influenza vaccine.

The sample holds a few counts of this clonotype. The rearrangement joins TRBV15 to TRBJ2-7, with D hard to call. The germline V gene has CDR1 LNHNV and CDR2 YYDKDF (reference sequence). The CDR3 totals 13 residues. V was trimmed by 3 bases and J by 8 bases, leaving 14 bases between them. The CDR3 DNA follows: TGTGCCACCAGCAGCAGAGAGCTAGGGAAGCAGTACTTC. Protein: CATSSRELGKQYF.

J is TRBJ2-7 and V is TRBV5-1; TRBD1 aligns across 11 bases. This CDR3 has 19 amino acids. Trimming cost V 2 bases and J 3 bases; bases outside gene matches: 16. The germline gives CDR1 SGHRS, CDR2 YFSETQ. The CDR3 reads CASSLTSERWTGGYYEQYF. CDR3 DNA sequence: TGCGCCAGCAGCTTAACTAGCGAACGATGGACAGGGGGCTACTACGAGCAGTACTTC.

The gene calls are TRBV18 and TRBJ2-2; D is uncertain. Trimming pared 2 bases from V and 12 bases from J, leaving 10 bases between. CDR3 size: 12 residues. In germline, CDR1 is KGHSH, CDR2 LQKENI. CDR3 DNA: TGTGCCAGCTCACCAAGGGCGAGGCAGCTGTTTTTT. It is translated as CASSPRARQLFF.

The CDR3 loop reads CATSRDKPDTQYF. CDR3 in DNA: TGTGCCACCAGCAGAGATAAGCCAGATACGCAGTATTTT. The gene calls are TRBV15 and TRBJ2-3; the D is unclear. Trimming removed 0 bases from V and 4 bases from J, with 5 bases in between. The CDR3 contains 13 residues. CDR1 and CDR2 (germline): LNHNV, YYDKDF (reference sequence).

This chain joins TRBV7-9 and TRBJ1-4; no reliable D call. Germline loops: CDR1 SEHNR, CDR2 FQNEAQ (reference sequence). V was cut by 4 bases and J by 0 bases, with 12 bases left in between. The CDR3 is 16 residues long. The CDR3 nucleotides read TGTGCCAGCAGCTACTTGACCGTTGCAACTAATGAAAAACTGTTTTTT. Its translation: CASSYLTVATNEKLFF.

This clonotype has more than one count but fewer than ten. As DNA, the CDR3 is TGCGCCAGCAGCTCCAGAGCGGGGAGCTCCTACGAGCAGTACTTC. The encoded protein is CASSSRAGSSYEQYF. This chain links TRBV5-1 with TRBJ2-7, with 7 nucleotides matching TRBD2. The CDR3 runs to 15 residues. Germline loops: CDR1 SGHRS, CDR2 YFSETQ. With V trimmed by 3 bases and J by 0 bases, 6 bases remained unmatched.

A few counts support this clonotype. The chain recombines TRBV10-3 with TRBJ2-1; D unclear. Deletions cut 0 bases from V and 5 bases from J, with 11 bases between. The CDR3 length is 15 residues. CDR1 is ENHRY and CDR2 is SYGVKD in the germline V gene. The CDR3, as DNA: TGTGCCATCAGTGAGTCGGCCGCAAGAAACAATGAGCAGTTCTTC. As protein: CAISESAARNNEQFF.

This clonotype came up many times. CDR3 region: CASSPEGYNEQFF. The CDR3 coding sequence is TGCGCCAGCAGCCCCGAAGGGTACAATGAGCAGTTCTTC. This chain uses TRBV10-1 with TRBJ2-1; no firm D call. The germline V gene encodes CDR1 WNHNN and CDR2 SYGVQD (reference sequence). Trimming cost V 6 bases and J 4 bases, with 10 bases left between them. The CDR3 has 13 residues.

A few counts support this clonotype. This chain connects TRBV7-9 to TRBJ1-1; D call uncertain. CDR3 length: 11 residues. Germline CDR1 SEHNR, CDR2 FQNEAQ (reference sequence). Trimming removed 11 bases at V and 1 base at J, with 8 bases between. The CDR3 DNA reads TGTGCCGGCCAGGCGAACACTGAAGCTTTCTTT. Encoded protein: CAGQANTEAFF. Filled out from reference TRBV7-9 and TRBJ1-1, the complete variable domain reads DTGVSQNPRHKITKRGQNVTFRCDPISEHNRLYWYRQTLGQGPEFLTYFQNEAQLEKSRLLSDRFSAERPKGSFSTLEIQRTEQGDSAMYLCAGQANTEAFFGQGTRLTVV.

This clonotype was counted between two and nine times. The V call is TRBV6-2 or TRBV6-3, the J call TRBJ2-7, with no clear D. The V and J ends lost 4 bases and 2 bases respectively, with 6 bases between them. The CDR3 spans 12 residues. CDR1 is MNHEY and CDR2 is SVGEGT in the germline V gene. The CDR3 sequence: CASSWLAYEQYF. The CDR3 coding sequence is TGTGCCAGCAGTTGGCTAGCCTACGAGCAGTACTTC.

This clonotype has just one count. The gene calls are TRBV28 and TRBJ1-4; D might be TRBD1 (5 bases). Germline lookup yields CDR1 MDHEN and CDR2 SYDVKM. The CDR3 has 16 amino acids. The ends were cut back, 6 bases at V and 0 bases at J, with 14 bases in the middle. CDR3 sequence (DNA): TGTGCCAGCAGCCACGGGGGTGGAACAACTAATGAAAAACTGTTTTTT. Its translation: CASSHGGGTTNEKLFF.

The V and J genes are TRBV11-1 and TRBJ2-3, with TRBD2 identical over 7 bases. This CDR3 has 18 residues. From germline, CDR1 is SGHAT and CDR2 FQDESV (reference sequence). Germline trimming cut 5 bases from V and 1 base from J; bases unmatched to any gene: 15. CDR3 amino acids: CASSPQRGVTEGTDTQYF. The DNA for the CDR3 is TGTGCCAGCAGCCCCCAGCGGGGCGTCACCGAAGGCACAGATACGCAGTATTTT.

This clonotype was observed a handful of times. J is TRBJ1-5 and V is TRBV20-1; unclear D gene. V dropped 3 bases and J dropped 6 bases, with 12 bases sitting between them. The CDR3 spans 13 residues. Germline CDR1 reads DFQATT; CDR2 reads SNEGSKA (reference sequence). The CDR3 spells CSASIDKRQPQHF. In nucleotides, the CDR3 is TGCAGTGCTAGCATAGACAAACGTCAGCCCCAGCATTTT.

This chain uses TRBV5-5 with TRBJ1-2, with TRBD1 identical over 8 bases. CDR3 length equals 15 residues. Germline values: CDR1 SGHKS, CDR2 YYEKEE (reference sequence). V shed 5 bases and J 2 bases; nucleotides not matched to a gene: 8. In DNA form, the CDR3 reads TGTGCCAGCAGTAAAGACAGGGGTCCAAACTATGGCTACACCTTC. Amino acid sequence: CASSKDRGPNYGYTF.

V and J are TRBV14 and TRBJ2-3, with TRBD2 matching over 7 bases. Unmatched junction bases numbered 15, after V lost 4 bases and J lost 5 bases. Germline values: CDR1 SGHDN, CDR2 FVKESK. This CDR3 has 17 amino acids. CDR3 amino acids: CASSLRQGGSFRDTQYF. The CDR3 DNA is TGTGCCAGCAGCCTTCGTCAGGGCGGGAGCTTTAGAGATACGCAGTATTTT.